This T cell receptor beta chain is drawn from a study of cytomegalovirus exposure and HLA in healthy donors. Primers: 60 Vbeta forward and 13 Jbeta reverse. TCRdb's table, derived via immunoSEQ multiplex PCR, lists solely in-frame clones and lacks some. The table includes about 150,000 clones, 60% to 85% detected once. The CDR3 runs to 12 residues. The germline V gene has CDR1 SGHNT and CDR2 YYREEE (reference sequence). V shed 5 bases and J shed 7 bases, with 10 bases lying between them. Sequences were obtained from PBMCs. This clonotype originated in a man aged 35 to 55 in good health and CMV-seropositive. This chain links TRBV5-4 with TRBJ2-1, with D possibly matching TRBD2 (6 bases). The chain's CDR3 is CASRTSLNEQFF. For the CDR3, the DNA is TGTGCCAGCAGGACTAGTTTGAATGAGCAGTTCTTC.